This T cell receptor (beta chain) was documented in a study of CD8+CD57+ T cells in acquired aplastic anemia. Germline lookup yields CDR1 SNHLY and CDR2 FYNNEI. With 4 bases clipped from V and 4 bases from J, the junction kept 0 bases outside the gene matches. The CDR3 spans 14 residues. Genomic DNA, the template, was used for profiling of the TCR beta VDJ and CDR3. TCRdb analysed the reads with MiXCR anew, one entry per CDR3 protein. The sample records 310,000 or so distinct CDR3 sequences, 56% being singletons. Sequenced patients had shown CD8+CD57+ cell expansion by flow cytometry. None of the patients had been given any therapy when their blood was sampled.

The TCR comes from a human donor with aplastic anemia. The sample was sorted CD4+, CD8+, or CD8+CD57+ T cells (not recorded which) from PBMCs. The genes are TRBV2 and TRBJ2-2; TRBD2 agrees at 10 bases. The CDR3: CASSASGSTGELFF. The CDR3 nucleotides are TGTGCCAGCAGTGCTAGCGGGAGCACCGGGGAGCTGTTTTTT.